These T cell receptor beta chains were read from a single sample in a study of cytomegalovirus exposure and HLA in healthy donors. Data came from immunoSEQ multiplex PCR; TCRdb stores just in-frame clones and leaves some out. The sample holds around 200,000 clones, approximately 86% seen once. The sequencing sample was made of PBMCs. All receptors come from a woman in her 30s in good health and CMV-seronegative. CDR3s include the opening cysteine and the closing phenylalanine or tryptophan. D genes are given only for firm matches.

D: TRBD2; V: TRBV2; J: TRBJ2-1; CDR3: CASSETSGSVSRLSFYNEQFF
D: TRBD1; V: TRBV9; J: TRBJ2-7; CDR3: CASSVLDTGGRQYF
D: .; V: TRBV15; J: TRBJ2-7; CDR3: CATSRSRSVASGEQYF
D: TRBD2; V: TRBV6-5; J: TRBJ2-7; CDR3: CASRRTSGFYEQYF
D: TRBD1; V: TRBV19; J: TRBJ1-1; CDR3: CASSIIGGTGVSTEAFF
D: TRBD1; V: TRBV5-1; J: TRBJ2-7; CDR3: CASSLGDREGYEQYF
D: .; V: TRBV16; J: TRBJ2-7; CDR3: CASSRRETREYEQYF
D: .; V: TRBV5-1; J: TRBJ2-5; CDR3: CASSGGRRTAKETQYF
D: .; V: TRBV25-1; J: TRBJ2-7; CDR3: CASSEYGRAYEQYF
D: .; V: TRBV19; J: TRBJ2-3; CDR3: CASNKGATDTQYF